This T cell receptor beta chain was profiled in a study of OX40 agonist ivuxolimab in advanced cancers. Study-wide context: Six ivuxolimab dose levels, 0.01 to 10 mg/kg, were given intravenously every 2 weeks.

TCRdb keeps only in-frame clones here, not all; method: immunoSEQ multiplex PCR. Among about 45,000 clones listed, around 84% were seen once. For this clone: The antigen is not known.

Findings and caveats of the study: The 0.1-3.0 mg/kg partial responders had among the lowest clonal expansion.

V was pared by 6 bases and J by 3 bases, with 15 bases between. Looked up from germline, CDR1 is MNHEY and CDR2 is SVGAGI. This CDR3 region has 15 residues. The TCR sequence derives from an adult with an advanced solid tumor such as melanoma, head and neck, liver or kidney cancer. The source material was CD4+ or CD8+ T cells sorted from blood, sampled in a trial of the OX40 agonist ivuxolimab. This chain uses TRBV6-5 with TRBJ1-5; TRBD1 might be the D (5 bases). The CDR3 sequence: CASRPGGINNQPQHF. For the CDR3, the DNA is TGTGCCAGCAGACCGGGGGGAATCAACAATCAGCCCCAGCATTTT.